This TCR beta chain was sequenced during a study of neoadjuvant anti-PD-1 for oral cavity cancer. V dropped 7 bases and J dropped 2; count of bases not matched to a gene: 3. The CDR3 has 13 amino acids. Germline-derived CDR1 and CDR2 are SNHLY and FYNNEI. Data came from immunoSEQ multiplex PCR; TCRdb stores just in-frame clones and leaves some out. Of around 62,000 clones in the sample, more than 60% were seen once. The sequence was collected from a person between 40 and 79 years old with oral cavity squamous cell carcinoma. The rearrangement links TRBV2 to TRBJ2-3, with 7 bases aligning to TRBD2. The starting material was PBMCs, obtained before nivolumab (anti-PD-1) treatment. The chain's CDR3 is CASKRGFTDTQYF. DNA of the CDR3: TGTGCCAGCAAGCGGGGATTCACAGATACGCAGTATTTT.